One sample yielded the 2 T cell receptor beta chains listed below, sequenced in a study of OX40 agonist ivuxolimab in advanced cancers. Profiled with immunoSEQ multiplex PCR; TCRdb holds only in-frame clones, not every one. Of about 59,000 clones listed, over 70% were seen once; the top ten hold 0.3% to 0.45%. The specimen was CD4+ or CD8+ T cells sorted from blood, collected in a trial of the OX40 agonist ivuxolimab. The receptor set was obtained from an adult with an advanced solid tumor such as melanoma, head and neck, liver or kidney cancer.

The chain combines TRBV19 with TRBJ2-7; D is possibly TRBD2 (6 bases). CDR3 size: 12 residues. The germline gives CDR1 LNHDA, CDR2 SQIVND (reference sequence). V was pared by 6 bases and J by 3 bases, with 9 bases between. The CDR3 is CASSLSGYEQYF. In DNA form, the CDR3 reads TGTGCCAGTAGCCTTAGCGGCTACGAGCAGTACTTC.

The chain employs TRBV6-5 and TRBJ2-3; D tentatively reads TRBD1 or TRBD2 (5 bases each). V was cut by 6 bases and J by 2 bases, with 15 bases left in between. The germline V gene has CDR1 MNHEY and CDR2 SVGAGI. The length of the CDR3 is 15 residues. The CDR3 protein is CASSPGTDNTDTQYF. The CDR3 DNA reads as TGTGCCAGCAGCCCCGGGACGGATAACACAGATACGCAGTATTTT.